This entry lists 6 T cell receptor beta chains sequenced from one sample in a study of OX40 agonist ivuxolimab in advanced cancers. Produced via immunoSEQ multiplex PCR; TCRdb's table is partial and in-frame only. The table records tens of thousands of clones, roughly nine tenths of them present only once. The sample consisted of CD4+ or CD8+ T cells sorted from blood, taken in a trial of the OX40 agonist ivuxolimab. The origin of the receptors is an adult with an advanced solid tumor such as melanoma, head and neck, liver or kidney cancer.

The J gene is TRBJ1-1, the V gene TRBV4-3, with 8 bases that match TRBD1. V shed 1 base and J 4 bases; nucleotides not matched to a gene: 2. Germline V gene lookup returns CDR1 LGHNA and CDR2 YSLEER. There are 14 residues in the CDR3. The CDR3 DNA reads as TGCGCCAGCAGCCAAGGACAGGGGAGCACTGAAGCTTTCTTT. Amino acid sequence: CASSQGQGSTEAFF.

The chain recombines TRBV6-6 with TRBJ2-1, with 11 nucleotides matching TRBD2. The junction had 6 bases not matched to a gene; V was cut back by 2 bases and J by 9 bases. The CDR3 loop spans 15 amino acids. Germline lookup yields CDR1 MNHNY and CDR2 SVGAGI (reference sequence). The CDR3 bases are TGTGCCAGCAGTTACGTCACTAGCGGGAGAGGTGAGCAGTTCTTC. Translated: CASSYVTSGRGEQFF.

The chain carries TRBV28 and TRBJ2-7; TRBD2 matches at 8 bases. The V segment lost 7 bases and the J segment 3 bases; nucleotides outside the gene matches: 5. This CDR3 has 13 amino acids. Germline CDR1 reads MDHEN; CDR2 reads SYDVKM. CDR3 in DNA: TGTGCCAGCACCTTAGCGGGAAGCTACGAGCAGTACTTC. It is translated as CASTLAGSYEQYF.

This chain connects TRBV4-1 to TRBJ1-1; no reliable D call. CDR1 and CDR2 (germline): MGHRA, YSYEKL. The CDR3 sequence is 16 residues long. The V and J ends lost 0 bases and 0 bases respectively, with 11 bases between them. The CDR3 sequence is CASSQDHSHVNTEAFF. CDR3 DNA sequence: TGCGCCAGCAGCCAAGATCACAGTCACGTGAACACTGAAGCTTTCTTT.

This clone has more than one count but fewer than ten. The chain is built from TRBV27 and TRBJ1-5; D ambiguous. V gave up 3 bases and J gave up 6 bases, with 9 bases separating them. CDR3 length: 13 amino acids. From germline, CDR1 is MNHEY and CDR2 SMNVEV (reference sequence). CDR3 nucleotide sequence: TGTGCCAGCAGTTTGTCTATGGTTCAGCCCCAGCATTTT. It yields the protein CASSLSMVQPQHF.

This clone came up a few times. V is TRBV6-5 and J is TRBJ1-1, with D possibly matching TRBD1 (5 bases). The CDR3 spans 13 residues. Trimming stripped 7 bases from V and 4 bases from J, with 13 bases between. CDR1 and CDR2 from the germline V gene are MNHEY and SVGAGI. This chain's CDR3 is CASTPRGGTEAFF. CDR3 DNA sequence: TGTGCCAGCACCCCACGGGGGGGCACTGAAGCTTTCTTT.